These 26 T cell receptor beta chains came from one sample sequenced in a study of blood T cell repertoires in COVID-19 (dated by TCRdb to about 2020). Libraries were made using the immunoSEQ multiplex PCR assay. Not all clones reach the TCRdb copy of this immuneACCESS table, which keeps in-frame sequences only. Checked studies attribute under half of the gap to unresolved V genes and leave the rest unexplained. In this sample the table shows around 250,000 clones, less than 90% of which occur a single time. Around 6.5% of the sample is taken by the ten largest. Material: peripheral blood. The receptors originated from a man aged 55 to 70 with acute or convalescent COVID-19.

The V and J genes are TRBV18 and TRBJ2-1; 15 bases line up with TRBD2. Germline V gives CDR1 KGHSH, CDR2 LQKENI. The CDR3 contains 21 residues. Trimming took 0 bases from V and 6 from J; bases not matched to a gene: 15. In DNA, the CDR3 is TGTGCCAGCTCACCACCGGGGGGACAGCGGACTAGCGGGAGGGTTCGCAATGAGCAGTTCTTC. It specifies CASSPPGGQRTSGRVRNEQFF.

This chain joins TRBV5-6 and TRBJ1-5, with TRBD1 matching over 10 bases. This CDR3 is built from 16 residues. J was trimmed by 1 base and V by 4 bases; bases with no gene match: 5. Germline CDR1 reads SGHDT; CDR2 reads YYEEEE. CDR3 sequence reads: CASSRGTGESNQPQHF. CDR3 sequence (DNA): TGTGCCAGCAGCCGAGGGACAGGGGAGAGCAATCAGCCCCAGCATTTT.

The rearrangement uses TRBV7-6 and TRBJ2-1; TRBD2 agrees at 8 bases. V was pared by 1 base and J by 6 bases, with 17 bases of the junction left unmatched. CDR1 SGHVS and CDR2 FNYEAQ come from the germline V gene. CDR3 length: 19 residues. CDR3 protein: CASSLGAPTGTRTFNEQFF. The CDR3 DNA is TGTGCCAGCAGCTTAGGGGCCCCTACCGGGACTAGAACATTCAATGAGCAGTTCTTC.

The V and J genes are TRBV13 and TRBJ1-3; D unresolved. The CDR3 runs 16 residues. V gave up 0 bases and J gave up 0 bases, with 9 bases separating them. CDR1 PRHDT and CDR2 FYEKMQ come from the germline V gene (reference sequence). The CDR3 sequence is CASSLGSGNSGNTIYF. CDR3 sequence (DNA): TGTGCCAGCAGCTTAGGATCCGGGAACTCTGGAAACACCATATATTTT.

V and J are TRBV7-2 and TRBJ2-3, with D possibly being TRBD1 (6 bases). This CDR3 is 14 amino acids long. The V end was cut by 3 bases, the J end by 2 bases, with 9 bases between. CDR1 is SGHTA and CDR2 is FQGNSA in the germline V gene. DNA for the CDR3: TGTGCCAGCAGCTTCGGGGACACCACAGATACGCAGTATTTT. This encodes CASSFGDTTDTQYF. The variable domain in full, completed from reference TRBV7-2 and TRBJ2-3, reads GAGVSQSPSNKVTEKGKDVELRCDPISGHTALYWYRQSLGQGLEFLIYFQGNSAPDKSGLPSDRFSAERTGGSVSTLTIQRTQQEDSAVYLCASSFGDTTDTQYFGPGTRLTVL.

The V gene is TRBV5-1, the J gene TRBJ2-5; 14 nucleotides agree with TRBD2. The germline CDR1 and CDR2 sequences are SGHRS and YFSETQ. Trimming at V came to 3 bases and at J to 5 bases, leaving 15 bases not matched to a gene. CDR3 size: 19 residues. This CDR3 is CASSSGLAGGGVVRETQYF. The CDR3 nucleotides read TGCGCCAGCAGCTCCGGACTAGCGGGAGGTGGGGTTGTCAGGGAGACCCAGTACTTC.

This clone was picked up a small number of times. This rearrangement joins TRBV12-3 or TRBV12-4 to TRBJ2-1, with 8 nucleotides matching TRBD2. The CDR3 covers 13 residues. V lost 0 bases and J lost 14; bases outside the gene matches: 6. The CDR3 is CASSLAPGTREFF. The CDR3 DNA is TGTGCCAGCAGTTTAGCCCCCGGGACTAGGGAGTTCTTC.

The genes are TRBV4-2 and TRBJ1-1, with a tentative D call TRBD1 (5 bases). The V end lost 4 bases, the J end lost 1 base, and 7 bases lay between the germline ends. CDR3 length: 13 amino acids. Germline V gives CDR1 LGHNA, CDR2 YNFKEQ. The CDR3 loop is CASSPTGNTEAFF. In nucleotides, the CDR3 is TGTGCCAGCAGCCCTACAGGGAACACTGAAGCTTTCTTT.

The gene calls are TRBV11-3 and TRBJ2-5; 10 nucleotides agree with TRBD2. The CDR3 runs to 20 residues. CDR1 and CDR2 from the germline V gene are SGHNT and YENEEA. The J segment lost 2 bases and the V segment lost 6 bases, leaving 21 bases of the junction unmatched. The CDR3 bases are TGTGCCAGCAGTCCCGGGCCGGCTAGCGGGAGAAGAGACTTACAAGAGACCCAGTACTTC. This encodes CASSPGPASGRRDLQETQYF.

This chain joins TRBV28 and TRBJ2-3; no definite D call. The CDR3 has 13 amino acids. The V gene's germline CDR1 is MDHEN and CDR2 SYDVKM. V was trimmed by 2 bases and J by 4 bases, leaving 7 bases between them. The CDR3 loop is CASSLPTPDTQYF. CDR3 bases: TGTGCCAGCAGTTTACCGACTCCAGATACGCAGTATTTT.

In this sample, this clone turned up once. The chain joins TRBV7-9 to TRBJ2-3; weak D call: TRBD2 (6 bases). The CDR3 runs 13 residues. The germline CDR1 and CDR2 sequences are SEHNR and FQNEAQ (reference sequence). Trimming cost V 7 bases and J 0 bases, with 8 bases left between them. CDR3 amino acids: CASISGSTDTQYF. DNA for the CDR3: TGTGCCAGCATCAGCGGGAGCACAGATACGCAGTATTTT.

J is TRBJ2-1 and V is TRBV15, with TRBD2 matching over 12 bases. Losses at the gene ends were 3 bases for V and 4 bases for J; bases not matched to a gene: 10. The CDR3 runs 18 residues. Germline V gene sequence: CDR1 LNHNV, CDR2 YYDKDF (reference sequence). CDR3 loop: CATSRVLPGLAGYNEQFF. CDR3 DNA: TGTGCCACCAGCAGGGTGCTCCCGGGACTAGCGGGTTACAATGAGCAGTTCTTC.

CDR3 DNA sequence: TGTGCCTGCGGGACAGGGAGATTTATGGACTACGAGCAGTACTTC. It specifies CACGTGRFMDYEQYF. V usage is TRBV6-5 and J usage is TRBJ2-7; 9 bases align to TRBD1. Trimming cost V 11 bases and J 3 bases; bases outside gene matches: 14. This CDR3 is 15 amino acids long. The germline V gene encodes CDR1 MNHEY and CDR2 SVGAGI.

V is TRBV5-1 and J is TRBJ1-4; a weak D match, TRBD1 (5 bases). V gave up 7 bases and J gave up 5 bases, with 18 bases separating them. Germline CDR1 reads SGHRS; CDR2 reads YFSETQ. This CDR3 is 15 amino acids long. This chain's CDR3 is CASGMGGRENEKLFF. The CDR3 nucleotides are TGCGCCAGCGGTATGGGTGGCAGGGAAAATGAAAAACTGTTTTTT.

This chain joins TRBV7-2 and TRBJ2-4; TRBD1 matches 7 bases. CDR1 and CDR2 (germline): SGHTA, FQGNSA. The CDR3 length is 14 residues. J gave up 3 bases and V 6 bases, and 5 bases lay outside the gene matches. The CDR3 DNA reads TGTGCCAGCAGAGACAGGGCATTCAAAAACATTCAGTACTTC. It codes for CASRDRAFKNIQYF.

The gene calls are TRBV24-1 and TRBJ1-5; D unclear. CDR1 and CDR2 from the germline V gene are KGHDR and SFDVKD. CDR3 size: 14 residues. Between the trimmed V and J ends, which lost 3 bases and 4 bases, there was a span of 9 bases. The CDR3 here is CATSDSRGNQPQHF. In DNA, the CDR3 is TGTGCCACCAGTGATAGCAGAGGGAATCAGCCCCAGCATTTT.

This clone has more than one count but fewer than ten. The chain uses TRBV27 and TRBJ2-7; 9 nucleotides align to TRBD2. Germline trimming cut 6 bases from V and 2 bases from J; bases unmatched to any gene: 8. Germline CDR1 is MNHEY and CDR2 is SMNVEV (reference sequence). The CDR3 is made up of 15 amino acids. The CDR3 is CASRGAGGDTYEQYF. CDR3 nucleotides: TGTGCCAGCAGAGGAGCGGGAGGTGATACCTACGAGCAGTACTTC.

This chain connects TRBV12-3 or TRBV12-4 to TRBJ2-7; tentatively, D is TRBD1 (6 bases). The CDR3 covers 13 residues. Trimming removed 3 bases from V and 2 bases from J, with 8 bases in between. The CDR3 is CASSLNRAYEQYF. CDR3 bases: TGTGCCAGCAGTTTGAACAGGGCCTACGAGCAGTACTTC.

This sequence joins TRBV5-4 and TRBJ1-1, with 7 bases identical to TRBD1. The CDR3 covers 14 residues. Germline V CDR1 and CDR2: SGHNT, YYREEE (reference sequence). After removal of 2 bases from V and 5 bases from J, the junction contained 6 bases not matched to a gene. CDR3 loop: CASSLGPGGTEAFF. CDR3 in DNA: TGTGCCAGCAGCTTAGGTCCAGGGGGAACTGAAGCTTTCTTT.

V is TRBV6-5 and J is TRBJ2-5, with D possibly TRBD1 on 5 matching bases. Germline assignment: CDR1 MNHEY and CDR2 SVGAGI. V was pared by 10 bases and J by 4 bases, with 16 bases between. This CDR3 is built from 13 residues. The CDR3 nucleotides read TGTGCCACCCGAAGTTCAGGGCCAGAGACCCAGTACTTC. Amino acids: CATRSSGPETQYF.

This sequence joins TRBV5-4 and TRBJ2-7; 12 bases match TRBD2. CDR3 length equals 15 residues. CDR1 is SGHNT and CDR2 is YYREEE in the germline V gene (reference sequence). V gave up 4 bases and J gave up 5 bases; unmatched junction bases: 7. CDR3 protein: CASSLQTSGSDEQYF. CDR3 DNA sequence: TGTGCCAGCAGCCTACAGACTAGCGGGAGCGACGAGCAGTACTTC.

This chain uses TRBV6-5 with TRBJ2-7; 7 bases match TRBD2. V lost 7 bases to trimming and J lost 3 bases; unmatched junction nucleotides: 12. The V gene's germline CDR1 is MNHEY and CDR2 SVGAGI. The CDR3 is 15 residues long. CDR3 nucleotides: TGTGCCAGCAAACCAGAGCGGGATATCCTCTACGAGCAGTACTTC. Translated: CASKPERDILYEQYF.

This chain links TRBV24-1 with TRBJ2-7; 9 bases are a match to TRBD1. The CDR3 has 17 residues. The V and J ends lost 7 bases and 4 bases, in that order; junction bases with no gene match: 16. Germline V gene sequence: CDR1 KGHDR, CDR2 SFDVKD. This chain's CDR3 is CATSGGSADRGGYEQYF. The DNA for the CDR3 is TGTGCCACCAGCGGGGGAAGCGCAGACAGGGGGGGATACGAGCAGTACTTC.

DNA for the CDR3: TGTGCCAGCACAAGATGGGGTTTAGAGGGATACCCAGAGACCCAGTACTTC. Translation: CASTRWGLEGYPETQYF. This chain joins TRBV27 and TRBJ2-5; D might be TRBD2 (5 bases). CDR3 size: 17 residues. Germline V gene data show CDR1 as MNHEY and CDR2 as SMNVEV (reference sequence). V lost 7 bases and J lost 4, with 25 bases in between.

This rearrangement joins TRBV3-1 (or the pseudogene TRBV3-2) to TRBJ1-4, with D unclear. The CDR3 extends over 15 amino acids. V was shortened by 3 bases and J by 0 bases, with 8 bases between the two germline ends. CDR1 and CDR2 (germline): LGHDT, YNNKEL (reference sequence). CDR3 residues: CASSQNGATNEKLFF. CDR3 nucleotides: TGTGCCAGCAGCCAGAACGGGGCAACTAATGAAAAACTGTTTTTT.

V usage is TRBV5-1 and J usage is TRBJ1-4, with D unclear. V was cut by 1 base and J by 10 bases, with 20 bases left in between. The CDR3 sequence is 16 residues long. Per the germline V gene, CDR1 is SGHRS and CDR2 is YFSETQ. CDR3 protein: CASSLSASAGIGKLFF. CDR3 nucleotides: TGCGCCAGCAGCTTGAGCGCCTCGGCTGGCATTGGAAAACTGTTTTTT.